This T cell receptor (beta chain) was sequenced during a study of T-cell reconstitution after alpha-beta-depleted transplantation in children. Details on this clonotype: Its specificity is unknown.

Preparing the TCRbeta library involved the use of unique molecular identifiers. Each CDR3 protein is one row after TCRdb ran MiXCR on the PCR reads. The profile shows 600,000 or so distinct CDR3 sequences, under 25% of them singletons. Study-level findings and limits: T-cell counts and diversity at one year following transplant were attributed mainly to newly produced T cells. The study traced high day-60 TCRbeta diversity in some patients to surviving recipient T cells and thymic progenitors. Alpha-beta T cells about two months after transplant reportedly derived from several hundred expanded graft clones.

This specimen was PBMCs, mostly from graft donor cells, taken 360 days after TCRalphabeta/CD19-depleted stem cell transplant. The receptor was derived from a boy younger than two who had a stem cell transplant for acute myeloid leukemia, so the T cells may come from the graft donor.

Here the CDR3 reads CAISESPGGQWREKLFF. In nucleotides, the CDR3 is TGTGCCATCAGTGAGAGTCCGGGTGGGCAGTGGAGAGAAAAACTGTTTTTT. The V call is TRBV10-3, the J call TRBJ1-4; D gene uncertain. CDR3 length: 17 residues. Trimming pared 2 bases from V and 8 bases from J, leaving 21 bases between. Germline-derived CDR1 and CDR2 are ENHRY and SYGVKD.